A selection of T cell receptor beta chains follows, all from one sample in a study of blood T cells in healthy people across ages. TCRdb recomputed calls from the 5' RACE reads with MiXCR, one row per CDR3 protein. Found here are 900,000 to 950,000 distinct CDR3 sequences, 25% to 30% of them singletons; the top ten hold about a tenth. These same data were also listed under a study on T cells of mothers and their children.

Source material: blood. All receptors derive from a woman aged 40-49 years in good health. CDR3s include the opening cysteine and the closing phenylalanine or tryptophan. The D gene is left open where the match is weak. For some rows the clone size is stated as once, few or many, or as a class when expanded; others skip it.

D	V	J	size	DNA	CDR3
TRBD1	TRBV29-1	TRBJ1-1	-	TGCAGCGTTAAGACAGGGATTTTAACTGAAGCTTTCTTT	CSVKTGILTEAFF
TRBD1	TRBV5-1	TRBJ2-1	-	TGCGCCAGCCAAACCGGGACAGGGGGTTTCGATGAGCAGTTCTTC	CASQTGTGGFDEQFF
-	TRBV14	TRBJ2-1	-	TGTGCCAGCAGCCAAGTACAGGGGAGGGGCTCCTACAGTGAGCAGTTCTTC	CASSQVQGRGSYSEQFF
TRBD2	TRBV20-1	TRBJ2-5	-	TGCAGTGCAAGACTAGCGGGGTCCACCCGGACCCAGTACTTC	CSARLAGSTRTQYF
-	TRBV9	TRBJ1-4	few	TGTGCCAGCAGCGTAGAAGCACGGGCGAATGAAAAACTGTTTTTT	CASSVEARANEKLFF
TRBD1	TRBV7-9	TRBJ2-7	many	TGTGCCAGCACCTTAAGAGGGACAGCCGGCTCCTACGAGCAGTACTTC	CASTLRGTAGSYEQYF
-	TRBV20-1	TRBJ1-5	once	TGCAGTGCCTCTCCGGGTCAGCCCCAGCATTTT	CSASPGQPQHF
-	TRBV3-1	TRBJ1-3	few	TGTGCCAGCAGCCACTCAGGGATCGGAAACACCATATATTTT	CASSHSGIGNTIYF
-	TRBV14	TRBJ1-4	many	TGTGCCAGCAGTCCCCGACAGGCAACTAATGAAAAACTGTTTTTT	CASSPRQATNEKLFF
-	TRBV28	TRBJ1-5	few	TGTGCCAGCAGTTTTATGCAGTCCTTCAGCAATCAGCCCCAGCATTTT	CASSFMQSFSNQPQHF
-	TRBV28	TRBJ1-6	many	TGTGCCAGCAGTTTATGGACGGGTCAAGATTCACCCCTCCACTTT	CASSLWTGQDSPLHF
-	TRBV28	TRBJ2-1	few	TGTGCCAGCAGTGAGGGCAGATACAATGAGCAGTTCTTC	CASSEGRYNEQFF
-	TRBV2	TRBJ1-4	-	TGTGCCAGCAGTGGTGGAAGGCTGCTGAAACTGTTTTTT	CASSGGRLLKLFF